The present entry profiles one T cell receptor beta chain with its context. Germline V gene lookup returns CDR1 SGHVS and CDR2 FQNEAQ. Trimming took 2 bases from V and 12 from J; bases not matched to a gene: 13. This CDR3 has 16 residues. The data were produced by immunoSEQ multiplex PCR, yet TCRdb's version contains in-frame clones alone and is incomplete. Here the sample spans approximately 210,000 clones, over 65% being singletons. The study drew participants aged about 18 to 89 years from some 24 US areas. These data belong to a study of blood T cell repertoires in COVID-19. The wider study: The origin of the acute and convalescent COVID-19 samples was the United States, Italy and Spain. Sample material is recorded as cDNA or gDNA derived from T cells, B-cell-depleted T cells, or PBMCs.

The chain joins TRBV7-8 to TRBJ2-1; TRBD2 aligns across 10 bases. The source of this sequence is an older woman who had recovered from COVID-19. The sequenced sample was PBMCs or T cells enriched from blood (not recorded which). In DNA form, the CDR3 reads TGTGCCAGCAGCTTAAGGTCGCTAGCGGGAGTCTTGGGGCAGTTCTTC. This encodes CASSLRSLAGVLGQFF.